This TCR beta chain came from a study of cytotoxic CD8 clonotypes in ibrutinib-treated CLL (dated by TCRdb to the early 2020s). General notes on the study: The cohort was composed of some twelve relapsed/refractory and roughly 16 treatment-naive patients; IGHV unmutated status was identified in some 17 patients. On average, each sample yielded about 260,000 productive templates and tens of thousands of productive rearrangements. Every remission and progressive disease sample was obtained while ibrutinib was still being received by the patients. Partial responses were observed in about 25 patients and complete responses in 2; after a median follow-up of around 64 months, remission was maintained in 15 or so patients and progression was observed in approximately 12. Cryopreserved peripheral blood mononuclear cells were collected at three points: before therapy, at response, and at either sustained remission or disease progression. The response samples were drawn at a median of approximately twelve months into treatment, with a range of roughly 6 to 40 months. Longitudinal samples were available for about 30% of the 86 trial participants.

V lost 7 bases and J lost 1 base; the stretch between them is 7 bases long. The CDR3, cysteine through phenylalanine, is 12 amino acids long. Left in the record is the CDR3 DNA by itself, 36 bases read in frame from the first base. Looking up the germline V gene yields CDR1 MNHNS and CDR2 SASEGT. On a MiSeq, deep resolution sequencing aimed for a depth between 1 in 1 million and 1 in 200,000 T cells, with each clonotype covered approximately 9.2x on average. The immunoSEQ hsTCRB Kit was used to generate TCR beta libraries. In the authors' own workflow: The data were analyzed with ImmunoSEQ Analyzer and ImmunoSEQ Data Assistant, and V, D and J gene assignments followed IMGT definitions. Clonality, which ranges from 0 to 1, was calculated by subtracting the normalized Shannon entropy of productive rearrangement frequencies from one. Only overrepresented clonotypes making up at least 0.05% of each patient's repertoire were included in the public clonotype analysis. About twelve age-matched healthy donor repertoires from immuneACCESS were used as controls for clonality. Drawn from immuneACCESS, this table holds only the in-frame rearrangements with V and J called that TCRdb kept. Clones are partly lost; checked studies trace under half to an unresolved V gene and leave the rest unexplained. Clone size and the V and J calls come from that table; the DNA yielded D and trimming. This sample gives some 150,000 clones in total; around 76% of them show up just once. The ten largest clones represent 4.5% to 6% of the sample.

This sample's time point label indicates: less than 30 months on ibrutinib. For TCR beta library preparation, roughly 2 micrograms of genomic DNA were extracted from the cryopreserved PBMCs. Longitudinal blood samples from CLL patients on ibrutinib monotherapy underwent high-throughput TCR beta sequencing. Patients were enrolled in a phase 2 open-label single-center ibrutinib monotherapy trial. This clone appeared a single time. Which antigen it targets is not known. Base quality data are lacking; no much larger clone is found one base away. Summary of the overall study and its limitations: At ibrutinib response clonality went up, during sustained remission it held steady, and at progression it dropped back toward baseline. Sustained-remission and progressing patients did not have matched sampling times, and lymph node repertoires were not examined. Public clonotypes were rare and either shrank or stayed stable during treatment, and the rise in clonality at ibrutinib response reflected expansion of private clonotypes. Baseline clonality was found to be higher than that of age-matched healthy donors and was strongly correlated with circulating CD8+ T-cell counts.

The source of this sequence is a human donor with chronic lymphocytic leukemia. Sequenced here: PBMCs, sampled after 24 months of ibrutinib treatment. The chain is encoded by TRBV6-1 joined to TRBJ2-5, with no reliable assignment of the D segment. The encoded CDR3 is CASTVVQETQYF. The base sequence is TGTGCCAGCACCGTAGTCCAAGAGACCCAGTACTTC.